What follows are 30 T cell receptor beta chains derived from one specimen sequenced in a study of cytomegalovirus exposure and HLA in healthy donors. It was with 60 Vbeta and 13 Jbeta primers that the PCR ran. Only in-frame clones appear in the TCRdb table, and some are missing; sequencing was by immunoSEQ multiplex PCR. Seen here are roughly 150,000 clones, 76% observed once, and the top ten hold about 2%. The source material was PBMCs. Every receptor here comes from a woman aged 40 to 50 in good health and CMV-seronegative.

V is TRBV12-5 and J is TRBJ1-1; D call uncertain. The germline V gene encodes CDR1 LGHNT and CDR2 FRNRAP. The CDR3 is made up of 10 amino acids. Trimming removed 5 bases from V and 8 bases from J, with 6 bases in between. DNA for the CDR3: TGTGCTAGTGGTGTCCGGGAAGCTTTCTTT. Its protein product is CASGVREAFF.

The rearrangement links TRBV6-1 to TRBJ2-3; maybe TRBD2 (6 bases). CDR3 length: 17 residues. Trimming stripped 0 bases from V and 6 bases from J, with 19 bases between. CDR1 and CDR2 (germline): MNHNS, SASEGT. The CDR3 sequence: CASSEAFGGSGRDTQYF. The CDR3 DNA follows: TGTGCCAGCAGTGAAGCGTTCGGGGGTTCGGGGAGGGATACGCAGTATTTT.

This clone was recorded a few times. This sequence joins TRBV13 and TRBJ1-1; the D is unclear. The CDR3 totals 12 residues. Trimming took 5 bases from V and 1 from J, leaving 5 bases between them. Germline CDR1 reads PRHDT; CDR2 reads FYEKMQ (reference sequence). In DNA form, the CDR3 reads TGTGCCAGCAGCGTCCGGAACACTGAAGCTTTCTTT. Protein product: CASSVRNTEAFF.

The V gene is TRBV28, the J gene TRBJ1-6, with D perhaps matching TRBD1 (6 bases). Trimming left V 8 bases short and J 10 bases short, with 12 bases between. Germline CDR1 is MDHEN and CDR2 is SYDVKM. The CDR3 length is 12 residues. The CDR3 reads CASGQSKSPLHF. The CDR3 coding sequence is TGTGCCAGCGGACAGTCGAAGTCACCCCTCCACTTT. The full variable domain, with the rest looked up from reference TRBV28 and TRBJ1-6, is DVKVTQSSRYLVKRTGEKVFLECVQDMDHENMFWYRQDPGLGLRLIYFSYDVKMKEKGDIPEGYSVSREKKERFSLILESASTNQTSMYLCASGQSKSPLHFGNGTRLTVT.

The chain has TRBV5-1 and TRBJ1-2; 7 positions match TRBD1. Germline V gives CDR1 SGHRS, CDR2 YFSETQ. V was clipped by 1 base and J by 3 bases; unmatched bases: 3. The CDR3 runs to 14 residues. The CDR3: CASSLFGTDYGYTF. CDR3 DNA: TGCGCCAGCAGCTTGTTCGGGACAGACTATGGCTACACCTTC.

This clone was seen once. CDR3 amino acids: CASSDSRQAHEQFF. The CDR3 DNA is TGTGCCAGCAGTGACTCGCGACAGGCCCATGAGCAGTTCTTC. This chain uses TRBV6-4 with TRBJ2-1, with D maybe TRBD1 (6 bases). Germline V gene lookup returns CDR1 MRHNA and CDR2 SNTAGT. This CDR3 is built from 14 residues. The ends were cut back, 0 bases at V and 8 bases at J, with 11 bases in the middle.

This clone has only one observation. The gene calls are TRBV28 and TRBJ1-2; D gene uncertain. Trimming cost V 6 bases and J 7 bases, with 18 bases left between them. Per the germline V gene, CDR1 is MDHEN and CDR2 is SYDVKM. The CDR3 extends over 14 amino acids. This chain's CDR3 is CASRQLTREGGYTF. In nucleotides, the CDR3 is TGTGCCAGCAGGCAGCTGACGCGCGAGGGTGGCTACACCTTC.

The sample holds one count of this clone. This sequence joins TRBV29-1 and TRBJ2-1, with D perhaps TRBD1 (5 bases). Trimming took 5 bases from V and 4 from J, leaving 9 bases between them. This CDR3 has 12 residues. In germline, CDR1 is SQVTM, CDR2 ANQGSEA. The CDR3 bases are TGCAGCGTTCAGCGACAGTACAATGAGCAGTTCTTC. This sequence encodes CSVQRQYNEQFF.

As DNA, the CDR3 is TGCGCCAGCAGCACCCGGACAGGGGGGTCCTACAATGAGCAGTTCTTC. This encodes CASSTRTGGSYNEQFF. The chain uses TRBV4-1 and TRBJ2-1; TRBD1 agrees at 10 bases. Trimming took 5 bases from V and 1 from J; bases not matched to a gene: 5. CDR1 MGHRA and CDR2 YSYEKL come from the germline V gene. The CDR3 is 16 amino acids.

This rearrangement joins TRBV10-3 to TRBJ1-5; D not resolved. V was pared by 4 bases and J by 7 bases, with 11 bases between. The CDR3 is made up of 13 amino acids. Germline V lookup: CDR1 ENHRY, CDR2 SYGVKD. The CDR3 loop reads CAISAGEGQPQHF. The DNA for the CDR3 is TGTGCCATCAGTGCAGGAGAGGGACAGCCCCAGCATTTT.

This clone has only a few counts. The chain uses TRBV9 and TRBJ1-5, with 8 positions matching TRBD1. CDR1 is SGDLS and CDR2 is YYNGEE in the germline V gene. The CDR3 sequence is 14 residues long. J lost 7 bases, V lost 4 bases, and 7 bases had no gene match. This chain's CDR3 is CASSIGQGRQPQHF. CDR3 coding DNA: TGTGCCAGCAGCATTGGACAGGGACGGCAGCCCCAGCATTTT.

J is TRBJ2-1 and V is TRBV19; maybe TRBD1 (5 bases). CDR1 and CDR2 (germline): LNHDA, SQIVND (reference sequence). Trimming took 1 base from V and 9 from J, leaving 10 bases between them. The CDR3 sequence is 13 residues long. The CDR3 sequence: CASSIAPRGEQFF. Here the CDR3 DNA reads TGTGCCAGTAGTATAGCCCCTAGGGGTGAGCAGTTCTTC.

This chain joins TRBV11-1 and TRBJ2-3, with 8 bases that match TRBD1. Germline lookup yields CDR1 SGHAT and CDR2 FQDESV (reference sequence). V shed 1 base, J shed 0 bases, and the junction held 6 bases outside the gene matches. The CDR3 has 17 residues. CDR3 residues: CASSLVGTGTSTDTQYF. DNA of the CDR3: TGTGCCAGCAGCTTAGTCGGGACAGGCACTAGCACAGATACGCAGTATTTT.

This chain connects TRBV19 to TRBJ2-2; the D is unclear. Germline V CDR1 and CDR2: LNHDA, SQIVND (reference sequence). The CDR3 sequence is 15 residues long. Trimming removed 0 bases at V and 5 bases at J, with 10 bases between. This CDR3 reads CASSIDLPPTGELFF. DNA for the CDR3: TGTGCCAGTAGTATAGATCTCCCCCCGACCGGGGAGCTGTTTTTT.

This chain links TRBV7-9 with TRBJ2-2; 11 positions agree with TRBD2. J lost 5 bases, V lost 3 bases, and 5 bases had no gene match. The germline V gene encodes CDR1 SEHNR and CDR2 FQNEAQ (reference sequence). CDR3 length: 16 residues. CDR3 DNA sequence: TGTGCCAGCAGCTTTCGGACTAGCGGGCAGACCGGGGAGCTGTTTTTT. It encodes CASSFRTSGQTGELFF.

This rearrangement joins TRBV2 to TRBJ2-7; maybe TRBD1 (6 bases). This CDR3 has 13 residues. V dropped 6 bases and J dropped 4 bases, with 13 bases sitting between them. CDR1 is SNHLY and CDR2 is FYNNEI in the germline V gene. CDR3 nucleotides: TGTGCCAGCAGCGGTACAGGGTGGTACGAGCAGTACTTC. Translating gives CASSGTGWYEQYF.

V usage is TRBV6-1 and J usage is TRBJ1-1, with 8 bases identical to TRBD1. Per the germline V gene, CDR1 is MNHNS and CDR2 is SASEGT. V lost 8 bases and J lost 3; bases outside the gene matches: 8. The CDR3 consists of 14 residues. CDR3 residues: CASFKPGGHTEAFF. The CDR3 region has the DNA TGTGCCAGCTTTAAACCAGGGGGCCACACTGAAGCTTTCTTT.

V is TRBV5-1 and J is TRBJ2-1; 11 bases fit TRBD1. Trimming took 2 bases from V and 7 from J; bases not matched to a gene: 5. Looked up from germline, CDR1 is SGHRS and CDR2 is YFSETQ. The CDR3 runs 15 residues. CDR3 amino acids: CASSFSGDRGNEQFF. In DNA form, the CDR3 reads TGCGCCAGCAGCTTCTCTGGGGACAGGGGGAATGAGCAGTTCTTC.

This clone was seen more than once but under ten times. This chain links TRBV6-5 with TRBJ1-2, with 7 bases identical to TRBD1. After removal of 0 bases from V and 4 bases from J, the junction contained 5 bases not matched to a gene. Germline V gives CDR1 MNHEY, CDR2 SVGAGI. The CDR3 length is 15 residues. CDR3 sequence reads: CASSYSGGQAYGYTF. The DNA of the CDR3 is TGTGCCAGCAGTTACTCGGGAGGACAGGCCTATGGCTACACCTTC.

A word on this clone: The sample has other DNA sequences that encode this CDR3 too. The chain employs TRBV5-1 and TRBJ2-5; D remains unclear. Germline assignment: CDR1 SGHRS and CDR2 YFSETQ. Trimming took 0 bases from V and 1 from J, leaving 7 bases between them. The CDR3 is 14 amino acids. The CDR3 spells CASSLGPGQETQYF. The CDR3 DNA is TGCGCCAGCAGCTTGGGGCCAGGCCAAGAGACCCAGTACTTC.

This clone has a single count. As DNA, the CDR3 is TGTGCCAGTAGTATAGCAGGGTTTCAGCCCCAGCATTTT. This gives the protein CASSIAGFQPQHF. The V call is TRBV19, the J call TRBJ1-5; D possibly corresponds to TRBD1 (5 bases). Germline loops: CDR1 LNHDA, CDR2 SQIVND (reference sequence). The CDR3 is made up of 13 amino acids. V lost 1 base and J 6 bases, leaving 7 bases between the germline ends.

This chain connects TRBV7-9 to TRBJ1-4; tentatively, D is TRBD1 (6 bases). V dropped 0 bases and J dropped 7 bases, with 18 bases sitting between them. This CDR3 has 17 residues. Germline V gives CDR1 SEHNR, CDR2 FQNEAQ (reference sequence). The CDR3 nucleotides are TGTGCCAGCAGCTTAGCGCTTCTCGGACAGCTCAGTGAAAAACTGTTTTTT. Protein product: CASSLALLGQLSEKLFF.

V and J are TRBV27 and TRBJ2-3, with 9 bases matching TRBD2. CDR3 length: 20 amino acids. The junction had 22 bases not matched to a gene; V was cut back by 6 bases and J by 3 bases. Germline lookup yields CDR1 MNHEY and CDR2 SMNVEV (reference sequence). The CDR3 DNA follows: TGTGCCAGCAGCCACACAGATCCGCGGGGGGCTAGCGGGGCAACAGATACGCAGTATTTT. As protein: CASSHTDPRGASGATDTQYF.

The chain employs TRBV7-9 and TRBJ2-7; D is ambiguous. Germline assignment: CDR1 SEHNR and CDR2 FQNEAQ (reference sequence). The V gene lost 5 bases and the J gene lost 3 bases, with 8 bases spanning the gap. The CDR3 totals 12 residues. CDR3 residues: CASSQIDYEQYF. Here the CDR3 DNA reads TGTGCCAGCAGCCAAATAGACTACGAGCAGTACTTC.

The V and J genes are TRBV7-8 and TRBJ2-1, with 8 positions matching TRBD1. V gave up 6 bases and J gave up 5 bases; unmatched junction bases: 12. Looked up from germline, CDR1 is SGHVS and CDR2 is FQNEAQ. This CDR3 contains 16 residues. The chain's CDR3 is CASRKNRDRRNNEQFF. The DNA for the CDR3 is TGTGCCAGCAGAAAAAACCGGGACAGGAGGAACAATGAGCAGTTCTTC.

This chain links TRBV15 with TRBJ1-2; D might be TRBD1 (5 bases). The CDR3 is 17 residues long. Between the trimmed V and J ends, which lost 0 bases and 8 bases, there was a span of 22 bases. The germline gives CDR1 LNHNV, CDR2 YYDKDF (reference sequence). CDR3 residues: CATSRDAGPQFFWGYTF. DNA of the CDR3: TGTGCCACCAGCAGAGATGCGGGGCCACAGTTTTTCTGGGGCTACACCTTC.

This clone was recorded only once. The rearrangement uses TRBV5-5 and TRBJ1-3; unclear D gene. V lost 3 bases and J lost 8, with 15 bases in between. The V gene's germline CDR1 is SGHKS and CDR2 YYEKEE (reference sequence). CDR3 length equals 14 residues. Written as DNA, the CDR3 is TGTGCCAGCAGCTGGGTCTCGGTAGGAGACACCATATATTTT. It yields the protein CASSWVSVGDTIYF.

V is TRBV15 and J is TRBJ2-5; 9 bases agree with TRBD1. This CDR3 has 16 residues. V dropped 2 bases and J dropped 2; count of bases not matched to a gene: 6. The V gene's germline CDR1 is LNHNV and CDR2 YYDKDF (reference sequence). CDR3 region: CATSRTPTGGQETQYF. The DNA for the CDR3 is TGTGCCACCAGCAGAACCCCGACAGGGGGACAAGAGACCCAGTACTTC.

V is TRBV9 and J is TRBJ1-1, with 8 bases fitting TRBD1. J was trimmed by 1 base and V by 1 base; bases with no gene match: 3. Germline CDR1 reads SGDLS; CDR2 reads YYNGEE. This CDR3 has 15 amino acids. CDR3 nucleotides: TGTGCCAGCAGCGTACTGGGACAGGAGAACACTGAAGCTTTCTTT. Translation gives CASSVLGQENTEAFF.

The chain uses TRBV5-1 and TRBJ1-1; D is unclear. V lost 0 bases to trimming and J lost 4 bases, with 13 bases between them. Germline values: CDR1 SGHRS, CDR2 YFSETQ. This CDR3 is 15 amino acids long. CDR3 sequence reads: CASSLEPELGTEAFF. The CDR3 nucleotides read TGCGCCAGCAGCTTGGAACCCGAGCTTGGCACTGAAGCTTTCTTT.